This T cell receptor (beta chain) derives from a study of blood T cell repertoires in COVID-19 (dated by TCRdb to the early 2020s). About the study as a whole: Samples from collaborators originated in the United States, Italy and Spain and spanned both the acute and convalescent phases of COVID-19. A de-identified subject ID, COVID-19 status, age in years and sex were almost always included in the sample metadata. Where available, HLA class I and class II types were obtained from metadata supplied by the sample provider rather than from assay-based typing. The repertoires were released in a freely available public database meant as a resource for research on the immune response to SARS-CoV-2. The prospective study material was composed of cDNA or gDNA derived from T cells, B-cell-depleted T cells, or PBMCs. Samples came from the ongoing ImmuneRACE study (first 160 participants) plus 1,254 subjects from 6 global collaborators. Subjects who had been exposed to COVID-19, were actively infected with it, or had recovered from it provided the deeply sampled blood TCRbeta repertoires that made up the dataset.

The germline V gene supplies CDR1 MDHEN and CDR2 SYDVKM. The CDR3 runs 13 residues from the cysteine to the phenylalanine. Only the CDR3 region is kept as DNA, spanning 39 bases read in frame from base 1. Trimming takes 6 bases off V and 1 base off J; junction bases not matched to a gene: 3. Points the paper makes about the study in general: How much clinical and demographic metadata was included differed by source and by participant, and the metadata was provided uncurated.

Each collaborating institution followed its own protocols to collect whole blood in K2EDTA tubes. For TCRbeta analysis, collaborator samples were shipped as frozen whole blood, as isolated PBMCs, or as DNA extracted from either sample type. The immunoSEQ Assay, a bias-controlled multiplex PCR, was used to amplify TCRbeta CDR3 regions from genomic DNA. The original pipeline was this. The number of nucleated cells in each sample was estimated from the amplification of reference gene primers within the assay. Sequence reads were collapsed and filtered to measure the absolute abundance of every unique TCRbeta CDR3 rearrangement. For each sample, productive Simpson clonality was calculated as the square root of Simpson's diversity index over productive rearrangements. This is the immuneACCESS table as TCRdb keeps it, with only in-frame sequences that have V and J called. A part of the clones is gone; compared with another copy, unresolved V genes explain less than half, and the rest is unexplained. That table gives V, J and clone size, and the DNA gave D and trimming. This sample gives around 98,000 clones in total; around 84% of them show up just once. 15% to 20% of the sample is in the top ten clones.

In regard to this clone: The antigen it recognizes is unknown. Per-base quality was not reported, and no clone a single base away is much larger than it.

The sequence came from a woman aged 60-75 years with acute or convalescent COVID-19. This receptor chain uses TRBV28 and TRBJ2-7; 7 junctional bases match TRBD1. What was sequenced was peripheral blood. The CDR3 region: CASSLGQSYEQYF. The bases read TGTGCCAGCAGCCTGGGACAGTCCTACGAGCAGTACTTC.